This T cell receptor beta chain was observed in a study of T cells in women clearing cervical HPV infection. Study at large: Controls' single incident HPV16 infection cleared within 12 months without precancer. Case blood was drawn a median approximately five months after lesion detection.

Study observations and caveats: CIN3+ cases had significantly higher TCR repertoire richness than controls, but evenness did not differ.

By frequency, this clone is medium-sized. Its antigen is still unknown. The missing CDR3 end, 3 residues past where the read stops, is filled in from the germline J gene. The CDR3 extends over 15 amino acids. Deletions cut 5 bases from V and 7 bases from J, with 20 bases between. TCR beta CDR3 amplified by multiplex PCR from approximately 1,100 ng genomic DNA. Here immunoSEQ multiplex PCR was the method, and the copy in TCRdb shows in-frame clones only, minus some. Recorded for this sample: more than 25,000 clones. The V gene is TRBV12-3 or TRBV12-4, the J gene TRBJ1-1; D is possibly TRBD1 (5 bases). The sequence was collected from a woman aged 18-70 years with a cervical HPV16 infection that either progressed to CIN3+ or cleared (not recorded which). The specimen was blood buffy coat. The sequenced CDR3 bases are TGTGCCAGCAGTGCTAGCGGGACCGTTCCAGGTGAA. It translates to CASSASGTVPGE. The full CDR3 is CASSASGTVPGEAFF.